This T cell receptor (beta chain) was recorded in a study of blood T cell repertoires in COVID-19. Study-level background: Samples taken during acute and convalescent COVID-19 were collected in the United States, Italy and Spain. From T cells, B-cell-depleted T cells, or PBMCs came the material, which was cDNA or gDNA.

Trimming took 2 bases from V and 3 from J, leaving 8 bases between them. From germline, CDR1 is LNHDA and CDR2 SQIVND (reference sequence). The CDR3 has 14 amino acids. Original processing methods: Amplification of reference gene primers provided the estimated nucleated cell counts. Some clones are missing from TCRdb's copy, which holds only in-frame ones; the method was immunoSEQ multiplex PCR. V and J calls and clone size are given by that table; D and trimming were obtained from the DNA. The data show around 370,000 clones, with roughly 89% seen just once and about 3.5% held by the top ten. The chain combines TRBV19 with TRBJ1-5; D gene uncertain. Sequencing was carried out using peripheral blood. This sequence was found in a woman aged 18-29 years who had recovered from COVID-19. The DNA for the CDR3 is TGTGCCAGTAGTATACCCCGGGTCAATCAGCCCCAGCATTTT. Translation gives CASSIPRVNQPQHF.